This is a list of T cell receptor beta chains from one sample in a study of blood T cells in healthy people across ages. From the 5' RACE reads, TCRdb called clonotypes with MiXCR, one entry per CDR3 protein. The sample shows about 620,000 distinct CDR3 sequences, around 50% of them seen only once. The sequencing sample was made of blood. The receptors were gathered from a woman aged 80 or over in good health. The CDR3 runs from the conserved cysteine through the conserved F or W. D genes are given only for firm matches. Rows give clone size only sometimes, using once, few, many, or a class for an expanded clone.

TRBV12-3/TRBV12-4	-	TRBJ2-7	-	TGTGCCAGCAATCCAGGGGGGAGCTCCTACGAGCAGTACTTC	CASNPGGSSYEQYF
TRBV3-1	few	TRBJ1-1	-	TGTGCCAGCAGAAACAGGGTGGACACTGAAGCTTTCTTT	CASRNRVDTEAFF
TRBV10-3	-	TRBJ2-1	TRBD1	TGTGCCATTAGCCGCACGACAGGGTCAGGCTCCTACAATGAGCAGTTCTTC	CAISRTTGSGSYNEQFF
TRBV7-2	-	TRBJ2-1	TRBD2	TGTGCCAGCAGCTTAGTGGGGGGTAGCGGGGCTTTTGATGAGCAGTTCTTC	CASSLVGGSGAFDEQFF
TRBV29-1	-	TRBJ1-2	TRBD1	TGCAGCGCTGAGGGACAGGCACATGGCTACACCTTC	CSAEGQAHGYTF
TRBV7-2	-	TRBJ2-5	TRBD1	TGTGCCAGCAGCCTTAACCGGGACAGGGGTAGGGAGACCCAGTACTTC	CASSLNRDRGRETQYF
TRBV23-1	few	TRBJ2-1	-	TGCGCCAGCAGTCACGGGACTCGTTACAATGAGCAGTTCTTC	CASSHGTRYNEQFF
TRBV6-6	-	TRBJ2-3	-	TGTGCCAGCAGCTGGCTGGGGGTTGGCACAGATACGCAGTATTTT	CASSWLGVGTDTQYF
TRBV18	few	TRBJ1-1	-	TGTGCCAGCTCACTATCAGGGGCAAACACTGAAGCTTTCTTT	CASSLSGANTEAFF
TRBV29-1	many	TRBJ1-1	-	TGCAGCGTTGCCCGAGGCGAGAACACTGAAGCTTTCTTT	CSVARGENTEAFF
TRBV20-1	-	TRBJ1-5	-	TGCAGTGCCGGGGCGGCAGGGGCTAATCAGCCCCAGCATTTT	CSAGAAGANQPQHF
TRBV13	few	TRBJ1-4	TRBD1	TGTGCCAGCAGCTCCCGGGACAGCAGCCCTGTGGGAAAACTGTTTTTT	CASSSRDSSPVGKLFF
TRBV6-1	-	TRBJ1-2	TRBD1	TGTGCCAGCAGTGAAACAGGGGTGGGCTATGGCTACACCTTC	CASSETGVGYGYTF
TRBV27	few	TRBJ2-1	-	TGTGCCAGCAGTTTAGCGTTAGCAAACAATGAGCAGTTCTTC	CASSLALANNEQFF
TRBV7-9	many	TRBJ1-4	-	TGTGCCAGCAGCTACCCGGGCCCCACGGGGGAAAAACTGTTTTTT	CASSYPGPTGEKLFF
TRBV20-1	many	TRBJ1-5	-	TGCAGTGCGGGCGTTACAGGGAAACCCTATAGCAATCAGCCCCAGCATTTT	CSAGVTGKPYSNQPQHF
TRBV12-3/TRBV12-4	-	TRBJ2-1	TRBD2	TGTGCCAGCAGTTTGAGACTAGCGGGGGTGAATGAGCAGTTCTTC	CASSLRLAGVNEQFF
TRBV5-1	-	TRBJ2-1	-	TGCGCCAGCACTCAGGAAATAGGCAATGAGCAGTTCTTC	CASTQEIGNEQFF
TRBV10-3	many	TRBJ1-2	TRBD1	TGTGCCATCAGTGAAGACAGGGTTCGAGGCTACACCTTC	CAISEDRVRGYTF
TRBV12-3/TRBV12-4	-	TRBJ1-2	-	TGTGCCAGCAGTTTAGCAGGGGACTTCACCTTC	CASSLAGDFTF
TRBV7-7	-	TRBJ2-1	TRBD2	TGTGCCAGCAGCGAACCAGCGGGGGCAATGGACAATGAGCAGTTCTTC	CASSEPAGAMDNEQFF
TRBV28	-	TRBJ2-3	-	TGTGCCAGCAATATCCGACAGTTTCTCTCCACAGATACGCAGTATTTT	CASNIRQFLSTDTQYF
TRBV29-1	many	TRBJ2-3	TRBD1	TGCAGCGCCACCCCCGGGACAGGGGGAACAGATACGCAGTATTTT	CSATPGTGGTDTQYF
TRBV18	-	TRBJ2-5	-	TGTGCCAGTCACAGGGATGTAGAGACCCAGTACTTC	CASHRDVETQYF
TRBV7-2	many	TRBJ2-3	TRBD2	TGTGCCAGCAGCTTACAGCGGGGGGCCACAGATACGCAGTATTTT	CASSLQRGATDTQYF
TRBV5-1	many	TRBJ2-7	-	TGCGCCAGCAGCTTGGGGGTAAGCTCCTACGAGCAGTACTTC	CASSLGVSSYEQYF
TRBV6-5	-	TRBJ1-1	-	TGTGCCAGCAGTTACGGCGGGGGTGGGGTCCGCACTGAAGCTTTCTTT	CASSYGGGGVRTEAFF
TRBV20-1	-	TRBJ1-2	-	TGCAGTGCTAACGATCTCAGGGAAGGAAACTATGACTACACCTTC	CSANDLREGNYDYTF
TRBV20-1	few	TRBJ2-5	TRBD1	TGCAGTGCTGAAGGACAGGCCCAAGAGACCCAGTACTTC	CSAEGQAQETQYF
TRBV7-6	many	TRBJ2-1	TRBD2	TGTGCCAGCAGTCGGCATACTAGCGACAATGAGCAGTTCTTC	CASSRHTSDNEQFF